This T cell receptor beta chain was captured in a study of T cell responses to AZD1222 COVID-19 vaccine. The V gene end was trimmed by 4 bases and the J gene end by 1 base; junction bases not matched to a gene: 0. The CDR3 runs 13 residues. Per the germline V gene, CDR1 is SGHTA and CDR2 is FQGNSA. Here immunoSEQ multiplex PCR was the method, and the copy in TCRdb shows in-frame clones only, minus some. The table records 100,000 to 150,000 clones, 85% to 90% of them present only once. The specimen comprised peripheral blood, sampled on day 0 of AZD1222 vaccination. The chain is built from TRBV7-2 and TRBJ1-1, with 7 bases matching TRBD1. This TCR was recovered from an adult in good health. The CDR3 here is CASSWDRNTEAFF. For the CDR3, the DNA is TGTGCCAGCAGCTGGGACAGGAACACTGAAGCTTTCTTT. Full variable domain (outside the CDR3, taken from reference TRBV7-2 and TRBJ1-1): GAGVSQSPSNKVTEKGKDVELRCDPISGHTALYWYRQSLGQGLEFLIYFQGNSAPDKSGLPSDRFSAERTGGSVSTLTIQRTQQEDSAVYLCASSWDRNTEAFFGQGTRLTVV.